The present T cell receptor beta chain was sequenced within a study of response to subunit inactivated influenza vaccine. This clonotype occurred many times. MiXCR was run by TCRdb on the RT-PCR reads, yielding one entry per CDR3 protein. The sample lists some 480,000 distinct CDR3 sequences, 9.5% to 12% occurring once. V trimming: 4 bases; J trimming: 2 bases; junction bases outside the gene matches: 1. The V gene's germline CDR1 is MNHEY and CDR2 SVGEGT. CDR3 length: 13 amino acids. The genes are TRBV6-2 or TRBV6-3 and TRBJ2-5; TRBD1 matches at 7 bases. The receptor's source is a man aged 50-59 years who received an inactivated influenza vaccine. The sample here was PBMCs from blood, taken more than 35 days after vaccination. The CDR3 DNA reads TGTGCCAGCAGTTGGACAGGACAAGAGACCCAGTACTTC. It codes for CASSWTGQETQYF.